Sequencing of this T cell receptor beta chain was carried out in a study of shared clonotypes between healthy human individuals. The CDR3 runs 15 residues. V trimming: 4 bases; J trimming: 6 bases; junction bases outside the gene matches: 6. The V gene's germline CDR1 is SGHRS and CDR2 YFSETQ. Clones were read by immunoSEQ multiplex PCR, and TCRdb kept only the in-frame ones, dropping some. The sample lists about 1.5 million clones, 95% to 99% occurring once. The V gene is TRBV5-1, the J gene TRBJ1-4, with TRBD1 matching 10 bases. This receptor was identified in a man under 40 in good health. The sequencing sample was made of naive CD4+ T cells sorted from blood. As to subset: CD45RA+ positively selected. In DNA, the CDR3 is TGCGCCAGCAGCAGGGGGACAGGGGTCGATGAAAAACTGTTTTTT. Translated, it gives CASSRGTGVDEKLFF.